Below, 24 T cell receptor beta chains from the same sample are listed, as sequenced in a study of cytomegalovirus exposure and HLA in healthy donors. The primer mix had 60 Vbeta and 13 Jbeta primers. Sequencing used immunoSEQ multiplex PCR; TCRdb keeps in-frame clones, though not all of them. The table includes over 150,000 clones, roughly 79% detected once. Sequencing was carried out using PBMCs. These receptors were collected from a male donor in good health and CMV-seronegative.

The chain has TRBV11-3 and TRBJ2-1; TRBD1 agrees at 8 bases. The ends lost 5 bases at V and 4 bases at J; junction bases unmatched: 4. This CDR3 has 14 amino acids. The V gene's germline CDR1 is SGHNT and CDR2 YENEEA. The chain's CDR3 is CASSPGQDYNEQFF. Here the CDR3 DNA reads TGTGCCAGCAGCCCGGGACAGGATTACAATGAGCAGTTCTTC.

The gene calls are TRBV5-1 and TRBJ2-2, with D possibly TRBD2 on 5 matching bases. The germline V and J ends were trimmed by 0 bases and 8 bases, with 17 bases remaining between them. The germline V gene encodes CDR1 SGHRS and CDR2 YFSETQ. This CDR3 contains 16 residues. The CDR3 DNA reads TGCGCCAGCAGCTTGGAGGCCCAAGGAGGCTCGGGGGAGCTGTTTTTT. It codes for CASSLEAQGGSGELFF.

The CDR3 nucleotides are TGCGCCAGCAGCTGGATCCAGGGATCGCACTATGGCTACACCTTC. Translation: CASSWIQGSHYGYTF. The rearrangement joins TRBV5-1 to TRBJ1-2, with TRBD1 as a possible D gene (5 bases). Germline lookup yields CDR1 SGHRS and CDR2 YFSETQ. Trimming shortened V by 3 bases and J by 3 bases, and 15 bases separated the two germline ends. CDR3 length equals 15 residues.

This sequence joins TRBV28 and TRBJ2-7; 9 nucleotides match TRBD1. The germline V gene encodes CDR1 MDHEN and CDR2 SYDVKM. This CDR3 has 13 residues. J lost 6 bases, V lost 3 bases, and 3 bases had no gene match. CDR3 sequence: CASSFQTGGEQYF. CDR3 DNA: TGTGCCAGCAGTTTTCAGACAGGGGGCGAGCAGTACTTC.

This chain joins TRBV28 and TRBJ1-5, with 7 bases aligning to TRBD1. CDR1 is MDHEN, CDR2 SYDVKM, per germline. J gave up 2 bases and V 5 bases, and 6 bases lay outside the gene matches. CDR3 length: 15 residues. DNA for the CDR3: TGTGCCAGCAGTCCAAGGGGGCGTCGCAATCAGCCCCAGCATTTT. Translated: CASSPRGRRNQPQHF.

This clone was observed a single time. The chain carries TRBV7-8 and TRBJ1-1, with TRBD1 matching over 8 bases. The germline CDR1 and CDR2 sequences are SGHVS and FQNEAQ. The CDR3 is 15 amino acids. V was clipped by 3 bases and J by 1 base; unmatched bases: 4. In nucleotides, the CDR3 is TGTGCCAGCAGCTTTTCTGACAGGGGGAACACTGAAGCTTTCTTT. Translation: CASSFSDRGNTEAFF.

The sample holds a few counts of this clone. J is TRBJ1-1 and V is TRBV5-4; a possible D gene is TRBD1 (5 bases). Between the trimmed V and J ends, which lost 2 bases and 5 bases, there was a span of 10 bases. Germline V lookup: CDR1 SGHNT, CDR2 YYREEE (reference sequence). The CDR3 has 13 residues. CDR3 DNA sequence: TGTGCCAGCAGCTTACAGGACACAACTGAAGCTTTCTTT. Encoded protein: CASSLQDTTEAFF.

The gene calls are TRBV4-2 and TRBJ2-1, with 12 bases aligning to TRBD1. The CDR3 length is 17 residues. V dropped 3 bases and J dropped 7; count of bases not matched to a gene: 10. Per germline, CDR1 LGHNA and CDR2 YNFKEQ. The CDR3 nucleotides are TGTGCCAGCAGCCACATGACGGGACAGGGGGCGGAAAATGAGCAGTTCTTC. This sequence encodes CASSHMTGQGAENEQFF.

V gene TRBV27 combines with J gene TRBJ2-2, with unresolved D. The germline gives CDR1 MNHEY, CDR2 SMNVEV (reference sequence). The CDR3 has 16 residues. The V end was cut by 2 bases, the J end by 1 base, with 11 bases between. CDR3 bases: TGTGCCAGCAGTTTAGTGCTAGGTGGGAACACCGGGGAGCTGTTTTTT. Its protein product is CASSLVLGGNTGELFF.

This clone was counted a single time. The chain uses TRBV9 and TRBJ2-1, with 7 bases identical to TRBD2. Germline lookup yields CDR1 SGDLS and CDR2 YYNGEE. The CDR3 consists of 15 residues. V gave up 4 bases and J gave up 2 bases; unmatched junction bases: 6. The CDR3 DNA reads TGTGCCAGCAGCCCAAGCCTAGCGGCCTACAATGAGCAGTTCTTC. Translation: CASSPSLAAYNEQFF.

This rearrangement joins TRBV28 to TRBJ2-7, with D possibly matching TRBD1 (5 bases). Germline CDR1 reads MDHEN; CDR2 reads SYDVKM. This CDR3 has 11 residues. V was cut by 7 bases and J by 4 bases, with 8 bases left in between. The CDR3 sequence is CASTDIYEQYF. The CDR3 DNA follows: TGTGCCAGCACGGACATATACGAGCAGTACTTC. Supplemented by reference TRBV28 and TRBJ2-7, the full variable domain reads DVKVTQSSRYLVKRTGEKVFLECVQDMDHENMFWYRQDPGLGLRLIYFSYDVKMKEKGDIPEGYSVSREKKERFSLILESASTNQTSMYLCASTDIYEQYFGPGTRLTVT.

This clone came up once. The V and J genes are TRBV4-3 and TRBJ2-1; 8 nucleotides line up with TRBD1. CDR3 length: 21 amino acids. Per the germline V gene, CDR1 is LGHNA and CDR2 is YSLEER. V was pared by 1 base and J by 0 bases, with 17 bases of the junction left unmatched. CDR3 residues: CASSQATGRKDRAYSYNEQFF. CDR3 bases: TGCGCCAGCAGCCAAGCTACGGGGAGGAAGGACAGGGCGTACTCCTACAATGAGCAGTTCTTC.

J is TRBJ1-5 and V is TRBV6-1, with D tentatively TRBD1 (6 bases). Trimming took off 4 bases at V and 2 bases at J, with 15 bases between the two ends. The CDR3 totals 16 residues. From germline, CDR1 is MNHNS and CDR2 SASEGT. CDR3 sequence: CASSAMRGGGNQPQHF. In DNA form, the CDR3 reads TGTGCCAGCAGTGCGATGAGGGGGGGTGGCAATCAGCCCCAGCATTTT.

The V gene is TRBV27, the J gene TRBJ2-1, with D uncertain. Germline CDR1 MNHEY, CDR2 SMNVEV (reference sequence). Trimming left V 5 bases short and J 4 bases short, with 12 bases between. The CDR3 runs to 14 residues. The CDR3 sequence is CASSPHQAYNEQFF. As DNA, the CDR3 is TGTGCCAGCAGTCCCCACCAGGCTTACAATGAGCAGTTCTTC.

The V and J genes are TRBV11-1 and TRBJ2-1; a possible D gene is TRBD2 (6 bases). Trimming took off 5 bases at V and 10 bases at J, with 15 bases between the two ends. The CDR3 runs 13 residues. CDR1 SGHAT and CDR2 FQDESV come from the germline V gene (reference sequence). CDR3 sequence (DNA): TGTGCCAGCAGCCGGGACTCTCGTGGAGAGCAGTTCTTC. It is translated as CASSRDSRGEQFF. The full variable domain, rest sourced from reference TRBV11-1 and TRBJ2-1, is EAEVAQSPRYKITEKSQAVAFWCDPISGHATLYWYRQILGQGPELLVQFQDESVVDDSQLPKDRFSAERLKGVDSTLKIQPAELGDSAMYLCASSRDSRGEQFFGPGTRLTVL.

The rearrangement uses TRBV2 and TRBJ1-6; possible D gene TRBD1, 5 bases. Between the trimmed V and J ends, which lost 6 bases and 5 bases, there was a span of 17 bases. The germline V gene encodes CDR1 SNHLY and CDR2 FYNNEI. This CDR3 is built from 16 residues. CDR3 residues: CASSPFRQLNNSPLHF. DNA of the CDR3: TGTGCCAGCAGCCCTTTTAGACAGTTAAATAATTCACCCCTCCACTTT.

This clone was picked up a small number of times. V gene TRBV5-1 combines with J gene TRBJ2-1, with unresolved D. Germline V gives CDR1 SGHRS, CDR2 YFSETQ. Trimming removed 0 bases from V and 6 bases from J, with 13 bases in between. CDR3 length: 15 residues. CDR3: CASSLAQVRGNEQFF. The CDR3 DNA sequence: TGCGCCAGCAGCTTGGCGCAAGTACGAGGCAATGAGCAGTTCTTC.

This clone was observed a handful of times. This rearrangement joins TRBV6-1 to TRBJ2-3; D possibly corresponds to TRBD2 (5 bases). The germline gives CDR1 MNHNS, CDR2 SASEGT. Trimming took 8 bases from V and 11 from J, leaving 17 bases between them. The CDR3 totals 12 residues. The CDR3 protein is CASGFSRVEQYF. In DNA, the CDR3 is TGTGCCAGCGGATTTTCGAGGGTAGAGCAGTATTTT.

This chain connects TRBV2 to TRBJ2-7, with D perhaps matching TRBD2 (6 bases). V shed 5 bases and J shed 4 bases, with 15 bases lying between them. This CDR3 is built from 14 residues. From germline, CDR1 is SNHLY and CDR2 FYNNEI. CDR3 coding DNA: TGTGCCAGCAGTTCCACCGGGAGCTCGTACGAGCAGTACTTC. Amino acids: CASSSTGSSYEQYF.

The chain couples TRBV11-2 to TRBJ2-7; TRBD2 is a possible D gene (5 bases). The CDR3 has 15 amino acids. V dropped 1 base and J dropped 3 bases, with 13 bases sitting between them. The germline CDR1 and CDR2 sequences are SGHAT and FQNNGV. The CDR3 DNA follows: TGTGCCAGCAGCTTAGTTCTAGCCGAGGGCTACGAGCAGTACTTC. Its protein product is CASSLVLAEGYEQYF.

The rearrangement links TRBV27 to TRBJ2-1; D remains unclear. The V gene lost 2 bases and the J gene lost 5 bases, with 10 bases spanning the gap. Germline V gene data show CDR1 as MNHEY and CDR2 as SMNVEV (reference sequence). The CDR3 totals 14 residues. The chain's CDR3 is CASSLQSSNNEQFF. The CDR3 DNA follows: TGTGCCAGCAGTTTACAGAGTAGCAACAATGAGCAGTTCTTC.

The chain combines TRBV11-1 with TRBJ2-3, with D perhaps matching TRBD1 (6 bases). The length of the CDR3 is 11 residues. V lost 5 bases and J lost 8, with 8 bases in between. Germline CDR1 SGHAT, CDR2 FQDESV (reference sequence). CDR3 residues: CASSLQGTQYF. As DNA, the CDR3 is TGTGCCAGCAGCCTACAGGGTACGCAGTATTTT. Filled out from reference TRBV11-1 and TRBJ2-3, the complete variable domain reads EAEVAQSPRYKITEKSQAVAFWCDPISGHATLYWYRQILGQGPELLVQFQDESVVDDSQLPKDRFSAERLKGVDSTLKIQPAELGDSAMYLCASSLQGTQYFGPGTRLTVL.

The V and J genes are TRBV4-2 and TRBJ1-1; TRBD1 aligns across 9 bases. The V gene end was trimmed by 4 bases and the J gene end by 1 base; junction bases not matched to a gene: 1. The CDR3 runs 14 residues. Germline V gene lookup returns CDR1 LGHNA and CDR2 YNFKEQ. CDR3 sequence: CASSPGQGNTEAFF. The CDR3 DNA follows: TGTGCCAGCAGCCCGGGACAGGGGAACACTGAAGCTTTCTTT.

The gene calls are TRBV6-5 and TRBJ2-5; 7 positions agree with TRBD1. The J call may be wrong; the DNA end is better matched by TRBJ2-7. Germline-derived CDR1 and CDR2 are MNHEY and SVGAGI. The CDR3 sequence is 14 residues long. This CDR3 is CASSYSNRGNEQYF. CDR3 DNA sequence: TGTGCCAGCAGTTACTCGAACAGGGGCAACGAGCAGTACTTC.